This TCR beta chain was profiled in a study of blood T cell repertoires in COVID-19. Overall study context: Samples of COVID-19 (acute and convalescent) were obtained from the United States, Italy and Spain. The analysed material was cDNA or gDNA that came from T cells, B-cell-depleted T cells, or PBMCs.

Authors' methods: Estimates of nucleated cell counts were drawn from the amplification of reference gene primers. Repertoires were generated with immunoSEQ multiplex PCR, while TCRdb's copy carries only in-frame clones and drops some. V and J calls plus clone size are reproduced from that table; the DNA served to infer D and trimming. The table records about 94,000 clones, 80% of them present only once. The V gene lost 1 base and the J gene lost 7 bases, with 16 bases spanning the gap. Germline values: CDR1 LGHDT, CDR2 YNNKEL (reference sequence). The CDR3 has 15 amino acids. Material: peripheral blood. V and J are TRBV3-1 (or the pseudogene TRBV3-2) and TRBJ1-2; perhaps TRBD1 as D (5 bases). This receptor was obtained from a human donor in a cohort sampled during active COVID-19. The CDR3 reads CASSQVGGGSSGYTF. CDR3 DNA: TGTGCCAGCAGCCAAGTTGGTGGGGGGAGTAGTGGCTACACCTTC.